A single sample is the source of the 14 T cell receptor beta chains below, sequenced in a study of shared clonotypes between healthy human individuals. Some clones are missing from TCRdb's copy, which holds only in-frame ones; the method was immunoSEQ multiplex PCR. The sample shows about 2.1 million clones, about 92% of them seen only once. CD8 cells classed as naive were CD45RO-negative and positively selected for CCR7, excluding terminally differentiated effector memory CD45RA+ cells. Sequenced: naive CD8+ T cells from PBMCs. The source of these receptors is a man between 18 and 35 years old in good health. Some clones in this sample may be carry-over from other donors' samples.

CDR3 bases: TGTGCCAGCAGCTTCGAGATTACCGGGACTAACGTCCACCACGAGCAGTACTTC. It is translated as CASSFEITGTNVHHEQYF. The chain combines TRBV11-2 with TRBJ2-7; 7 bases agree with TRBD2. V trimming: 3 bases; J trimming: 5 bases; junction bases outside the gene matches: 19. The CDR3 is made up of 18 amino acids. The germline V gene has CDR1 SGHAT and CDR2 FQNNGV.

CDR3 coding DNA: TGTGCCAGCAGCCCGGGACTAGAAGGAAGTCAGTTCTTC. The encoded protein is CASSPGLEGSQFF. The chain employs TRBV7-3 and TRBJ2-1; 8 bases match TRBD2. There are 13 residues in the CDR3. J was trimmed by 13 bases and V by 5 bases; bases with no gene match: 10. Per germline, CDR1 SGHTA and CDR2 FQGTGA.

The genes are TRBV27 and TRBJ1-5; 9 bases are shared with TRBD1. V trimming: 5 bases; J trimming: 7 bases; junction bases outside the gene matches: 6. CDR1 is MNHEY, CDR2 SMNVEV, per germline (reference sequence). The CDR3 contains 14 residues. Here the CDR3 reads CASSPQGARQPQHF. The CDR3 nucleotides are TGTGCCAGCAGTCCACAGGGGGCGAGGCAGCCCCAGCATTTT.

Note on this clone: Other DNA variants within this sample encode the same CDR3. The chain joins TRBV5-6 to TRBJ2-7, with D unclear. CDR1 SGHDT and CDR2 YYEEEE come from the germline V gene. With 0 bases removed from V and 2 bases from J, the gap between germline ends came to 6 bases. The CDR3 totals 13 residues. CDR3 amino acids: CASSLGSTYEQYF. The CDR3, as DNA: TGTGCCAGCAGCTTGGGCTCGACCTACGAGCAGTACTTC.

CDR3 amino acids: CASSHIRDSNQPQHF. CDR3 DNA sequence: TGCGCCAGCAGCCATATCCGGGACAGCAATCAGCCCCAGCATTTT. The chain employs TRBV4-1 and TRBJ1-5; a possible D gene is TRBD1 (5 bases). The V and J ends lost 3 bases and 1 base respectively, with 10 bases between them. CDR1 MGHRA and CDR2 YSYEKL come from the germline V gene. CDR3 length equals 15 residues.

The rearrangement links TRBV4-1 to TRBJ2-1; D not certain. The CDR3 runs to 15 residues. The V and J ends lost 2 bases and 5 bases respectively, with 13 bases between them. CDR1 and CDR2 from the germline V gene are MGHRA and YSYEKL. CDR3 sequence (DNA): TGCGCCAGCAGCCAACCTCTCTTGCGGAACAATGAGCAGTTCTTC. Amino acids: CASSQPLLRNNEQFF.

With respect to this clone: The sample contains more than one DNA sequence encoding this CDR3. The chain joins TRBV25-1 to TRBJ1-1; D is perhaps TRBD1 (5 bases). Trimming removed 6 bases from V and 5 bases from J, with 7 bases in between. This CDR3 comprises 11 residues. Germline lookup yields CDR1 MGHDK and CDR2 SYGVNS. CDR3 loop: CASRGRTEAFF. The CDR3 DNA sequence: TGTGCCAGCAGGGGGCGGACTGAAGCTTTCTTT.

Concerning this clone itself: The identical CDR3 is also encoded by other nucleotide sequences in the sample. The CDR3 DNA follows: TGTGCCTGGAGTGTTCAGGGGGCCTACGAGCAGTACTTC. This codes for CAWSVQGAYEQYF. This rearrangement joins TRBV30 to TRBJ2-7; 7 positions match TRBD1. With 0 bases clipped from V and 2 bases from J, the junction kept 1 base outside the gene matches. The CDR3 is 13 residues long. Germline lookup yields CDR1 GTSNPN and CDR2 SVGIG (reference sequence).

This clone came up a few times. The chain has TRBV7-9 and TRBJ2-7; D perhaps matches TRBD2 (7 bases). Germline V lookup: CDR1 SEHNR, CDR2 FQNEAQ (reference sequence). The CDR3 runs 15 residues. Trimming stripped 5 bases from V and 3 bases from J, with 17 bases between. The CDR3 loop is CASSHSSGGIYEQYF. DNA for the CDR3: TGTGCCAGCAGCCATTCTTCGGGGGGCATCTACGAGCAGTACTTC.

Comments on this clone: The identical CDR3 is also encoded by other nucleotide sequences in the sample. The chain uses TRBV7-6 and TRBJ2-7; possible D gene TRBD2, 6 bases. V was cut by 0 bases and J by 4 bases, with 13 bases left in between. CDR1 and CDR2 (germline): SGHVS, FNYEAQ. CDR3 length: 15 residues. CDR3 amino acids: CASSLATGDGYEQYF. In DNA, the CDR3 is TGTGCCAGCAGCTTAGCGACGGGGGACGGATACGAGCAGTACTTC.

The V and J genes are TRBV4-2 and TRBJ1-3, with D possibly matching TRBD1 (6 bases). Trimming took 0 bases from V and 4 from J, leaving 10 bases between them. CDR1 and CDR2 (germline): LGHNA, YNFKEQ. CDR3 length equals 15 residues. The CDR3 DNA reads as TGTGCCAGCAGCCAAGAGGACAGTTCAGGAAACACCATATATTTT. This sequence encodes CASSQEDSSGNTIYF.

The chain couples TRBV5-6 to TRBJ2-3; D is ambiguous. V was trimmed by 6 bases and J by 6 bases, leaving 11 bases between them. Germline V gene data show CDR1 as SGHDT and CDR2 as YYEEEE. This CDR3 comprises 12 residues. The CDR3 spells CASTDGVDTQYF. The CDR3 DNA reads as TGTGCCAGCACCGATGGGGTGGATACGCAGTATTTT.

The J gene is TRBJ2-2, the V gene TRBV2, with 7 positions matching TRBD2. The length of the CDR3 is 17 residues. The junction had 9 bases not matched to a gene; V was cut back by 4 bases and J by 1 base. Germline V lookup: CDR1 SNHLY, CDR2 FYNNEI. The CDR3 nucleotides read TGTGCCAGCAGTGGGGGTTGGGTAGCGGGGAACACCGGGGAGCTGTTTTTT. Translating it yields CASSGGWVAGNTGELFF.

The chain carries TRBV29-1 and TRBJ1-1, with D uncertain. V lost 0 bases, J lost 8 bases, and 13 bases lay in between. From germline, CDR1 is SQVTM and CDR2 ANQGSEA. The CDR3 length is 13 residues. CDR3: CSVEDLRTLEAFF. The CDR3 bases are TGCAGCGTTGAAGATCTTCGCACATTAGAAGCTTTCTTT.